Listed below are T cell receptor beta chains from one sample, sequenced in a study of blood T cell repertoires in COVID-19. Data came from immunoSEQ multiplex PCR; TCRdb stores just in-frame clones and leaves some out. Here the sample spans around 88,000 clones, roughly nine tenths being singletons. The sample taken for sequencing was peripheral blood. The source of these receptors is a man aged 60 to 69 with acute or convalescent COVID-19. Each CDR3 is given with its conserved first and last residue. D genes are given only for firm matches.

J gene: TRBJ1-1; V gene: TRBV9; D gene: .; CDR3 DNA: TGTGCCAGCAGCGTAGCTGGTGCAGGGGTTGCTGAAGCTTTCTTT; CDR3 protein: CASSVAGAGVAEAFF
J gene: TRBJ2-4; V gene: TRBV11-2; D gene: TRBD1; CDR3 DNA: TGTGCCAGCAGCTCTCCCAGGACAGGGGGGATTCAGTACTTC; CDR3 protein: CASSSPRTGGIQYF
J gene: TRBJ2-7; V gene: TRBV6-5; D gene: TRBD1; CDR3 DNA: TGTGCCAGCAAGACAGGGGGAGGGGACGAGCAGTACTTC; CDR3 protein: CASKTGGGDEQYF
J gene: TRBJ1-1; V gene: TRBV28; D gene: .; CDR3 DNA: TGTGCCAGCACCGCTGACGGCCTCGGAGGTTTCTTT; CDR3 protein: CASTADGLGGFF
J gene: TRBJ1-5; V gene: TRBV2; D gene: .; CDR3 DNA: TGTGCCAGCAGTGGCATCCAGGTCCGCAATCAGCCCCAGCATTTT; CDR3 protein: CASSGIQVRNQPQHF
J gene: TRBJ2-7; V gene: TRBV12-5; D gene: TRBD1; CDR3 DNA: TGTGCTAGTGGTTTGGGACAGGGCCGGGACGAGCAGTACTTC; CDR3 protein: CASGLGQGRDEQYF
J gene: TRBJ2-2; V gene: TRBV15; D gene: TRBD1; CDR3 DNA: TGTGCCACCAGCAGCCGGGACAGGCGCACCGGGGAGCTGTTTTTT; CDR3 protein: CATSSRDRRTGELFF
J gene: TRBJ2-1; V gene: TRBV5-1; D gene: .; CDR3 DNA: TGCGCCAGCACCCTGGGGGGAACCAAGTTCTTC; CDR3 protein: CASTLGGTKFF
J gene: TRBJ1-1; V gene: TRBV5-4; D gene: TRBD1; CDR3 DNA: TGTGCCAGCACGGGGCAGGGGGCGAGTACTGAAGCTTTCTTT; CDR3 protein: CASTGQGASTEAFF
J gene: TRBJ2-2; V gene: TRBV19; D gene: TRBD1; CDR3 DNA: TGTGCCAGTAGTCCGGGACAGCCGGCCGGGGAGCTGTTTTTT; CDR3 protein: CASSPGQPAGELFF
J gene: TRBJ2-1; V gene: TRBV12-5; D gene: .; CDR3 DNA: TGTGCTAGTGGTTTGGGAACCAGTTGGGGGAGGGGGTACAATGAGCAGTTCTTC; CDR3 protein: CASGLGTSWGRGYNEQFF